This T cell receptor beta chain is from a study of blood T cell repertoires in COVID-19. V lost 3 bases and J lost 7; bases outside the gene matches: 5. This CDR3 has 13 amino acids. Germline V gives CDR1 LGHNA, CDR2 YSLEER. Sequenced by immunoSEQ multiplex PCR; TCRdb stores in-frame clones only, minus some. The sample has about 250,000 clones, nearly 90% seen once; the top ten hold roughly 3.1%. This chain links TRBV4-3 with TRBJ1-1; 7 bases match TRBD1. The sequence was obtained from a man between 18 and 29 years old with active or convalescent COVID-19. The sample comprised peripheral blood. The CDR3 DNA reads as TGCGCCAGCAGCCACCCGGGGACAGATGAAGCTTTCTTT. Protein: CASSHPGTDEAFF.